A single sample gave rise to the 11 T cell receptor beta chains below, sequenced in a study of cytomegalovirus exposure and HLA in healthy donors. Use of 60 Vbeta and 13 Jbeta primers characterized the PCR. Sequencing was performed with immunoSEQ multiplex PCR; in TCRdb, only in-frame clones are kept and a portion is missing. The repertoire consists of roughly 200,000 clones, with about 70% occurring once and the leading ten covering about 2.8%. The sample was PBMCs. The receptors come from a man aged 35 to 55 in good health and CMV-seropositive.

This chain links TRBV28 with TRBJ1-5; possibly TRBD1 for D (6 bases). The length of the CDR3 is 16 residues. Trimming pared 5 bases from V and 7 bases from J, leaving 21 bases between. Germline CDR1 reads MDHEN; CDR2 reads SYDVKM. The CDR3 DNA sequence: TGTGCCAGCAGTGTCTCCGGGACACTGAAGGGGCAGCCCCAGCATTTT. As protein: CASSVSGTLKGQPQHF.

The chain links TRBV5-6 to TRBJ2-7; weak D call: TRBD1 (6 bases). Germline V gene data show CDR1 as SGHDT and CDR2 as YYEEEE. Trimming removed 4 bases from V and 2 bases from J, with 10 bases in between. CDR3 length equals 13 residues. The chain's CDR3 is CASSVDRAYEQYF. The CDR3 bases are TGTGCCAGCAGCGTGGACAGAGCCTACGAGCAGTACTTC.

V and J are TRBV7-2 and TRBJ2-6; D remains unclear. Trimming stripped 2 bases from V and 0 bases from J, with 8 bases between. Germline lookup yields CDR1 SGHTA and CDR2 FQGNSA. The CDR3 spans 16 residues. The CDR3 DNA follows: TGTGCCAGCAGCTTAATTAGCACCTCTGGGGCCAACGTCCTGACTTTC. It specifies CASSLISTSGANVLTF.

This clone was seen once. Germline and junction disagree at one end, which may indicate a read error. The chain combines TRBV7-9 with TRBJ1-3, with D tentatively TRBD1 (5 bases). Germline loops: CDR1 SEHNR, CDR2 FQNEAQ (reference sequence). The CDR3 totals 14 residues. Here the CDR3 reads CSSSFRGSGNTIYF. CDR3 DNA sequence: TGTTCCAGCAGCTTTAGGGGATCAGGAAACACCATATATTTT.

The V gene is TRBV10-3, the J gene TRBJ1-2; the D gene is possibly TRBD1 (5 bases). The germline V gene encodes CDR1 ENHRY and CDR2 SYGVKD. This CDR3 has 14 amino acids. The V end was cut by 2 bases, the J end by 4 bases, with 11 bases between. The CDR3 reads CAISEQGMAYGYTF. The CDR3 coding sequence is TGTGCCATCAGTGAGCAGGGAATGGCCTATGGCTACACCTTC.

The chain recombines TRBV4-1 with TRBJ2-5; TRBD2 matches 7 bases. The J call may be in error: the DNA end matches TRBJ2-7 better. The CDR3 extends over 20 amino acids. Germline lookup yields CDR1 MGHRA and CDR2 YSYEKL. The CDR3 is CASSQESGRTPGRGNYEQYF. In nucleotides, the CDR3 is TGCGCCAGCAGCCAAGAGAGTGGGCGGACCCCGGGGCGGGGGAACTACGAGCAGTACTTC.

This clone was counted a few times. CDR3 loop: CATCLWPGEGNTIYF. In DNA form, the CDR3 reads TGTGCCACCTGTCTGTGGCCAGGGGAGGGAAACACCATATATTTT. V and J are TRBV6-1 and TRBJ1-3; TRBD1 is a possible D gene (6 bases). The V gene's germline CDR1 is MNHNS and CDR2 SASEGT. The V end was cut by 10 bases, the J end by 4 bases, with 20 bases between. The CDR3 has 15 residues.

The chain joins TRBV19 to TRBJ1-5; 8 positions agree with TRBD1. The germline V gene has CDR1 LNHDA and CDR2 SQIVND (reference sequence). J was trimmed by 4 bases and V by 5 bases; bases with no gene match: 10. This CDR3 has 16 residues. CDR3 sequence reads: CASSPGTGRINQPQHF. The CDR3 DNA is TGTGCCAGTAGTCCGGGGACAGGACGAATTAATCAGCCCCAGCATTTT.

This clone was observed a few times. The chain uses TRBV7-9 and TRBJ2-7; 9 bases map to TRBD1. J lost 1 base, V lost 4 bases, and 8 bases had no gene match. CDR1 SEHNR and CDR2 FQNEAQ come from the germline V gene (reference sequence). The CDR3 extends over 16 amino acids. The DNA of the CDR3 is TGTGCCAGCAGCTCCGATTTGGGACAGGGATCCTACGAGCAGTACTTC. It yields the protein CASSSDLGQGSYEQYF.

This clone was seen a few times. V gene TRBV29-1 combines with J gene TRBJ2-3; 14 positions agree with TRBD2. V was clipped by 7 bases and J by 2 bases; unmatched bases: 5. From germline, CDR1 is SQVTM and CDR2 ANQGSEA. The CDR3 loop spans 15 amino acids. The CDR3 reads CSAGLAGGITDTQYF. The CDR3 DNA follows: TGCAGCGCTGGACTAGCGGGGGGAATCACAGATACGCAGTATTTT.

The rearrangement joins TRBV19 to TRBJ2-7; 9 bases agree with TRBD1. The CDR3 length is 12 residues. The germline CDR1 and CDR2 sequences are LNHDA and SQIVND (reference sequence). V gave up 5 bases and J gave up 12 bases; unmatched junction bases: 8. The CDR3 reads CASSGPDRGLYF. The CDR3 region has the DNA TGTGCCAGTAGTGGGCCCGACAGGGGGTTGTACTTC.